This T cell receptor beta chain was captured in a study of T cell repertoires in cytomegalovirus infection. About the study: From public TCR beta signatures came an indication of both CMV infection and matching HLA type. Study findings and constraints: Carriage of CMV together with the relevant HLA was identifiable through cumulative public TCR beta family frequency. Dominating the ex vivo response were TCR beta clonotypes that were CMV-specific and HLA-C-restricted.

This clonotype was counted many times. The antigen remains unidentified. TCRdb reprocessed the reads with MiXCR, giving one entry per CDR3 protein. The table includes about 250,000 distinct CDR3 sequences, approximately 15% detected once. This CDR3 has 17 amino acids. The V and J ends lost 3 bases and 5 bases, in that order; junction bases with no gene match: 8. The germline gives CDR1 SGHVS, CDR2 FQNEAQ. Sequenced material: CD8+ T cells from PBMCs. This sequence originates from a human donor in good health (CMV status not recorded). Some clones in this sample may be carry-over from other donors' samples. The V and J genes are TRBV7-8 and TRBJ1-6; 9 bases agree with TRBD1. The CDR3 region has the DNA TGTGCCAGCAGCTTTAATTCCGGGACAGGGAATAATTCACCCCTCCACTTT. Its protein product is CASSFNSGTGNNSPLHF.